A selection of T cell receptor beta chains follows, all from one sample in a study of brain T cells in children with intractable seizures. Profiled with immunoSEQ multiplex PCR; TCRdb holds only in-frame clones, not every one. The sample lists roughly 110,000 clones, roughly 94% occurring once. This sample comprised peripheral blood, obtained at surgery. The receptors were sampled from a boy in the first two years of life with hemimegalencephaly and intractable seizures. Both conserved end residues are part of each CDR3. The D gene is left open where the match is weak.

CDR3aa: CASRTVGTTNSPLHF; d_gene: .; j_gene: TRBJ1-6; len: 15; v_gene: TRBV6-5
CDR3aa: CASSSTGFTEAFF; d_gene: .; j_gene: TRBJ1-1; len: 13; v_gene: TRBV5-1
CDR3aa: CASRAGEGAGYTF; d_gene: .; j_gene: TRBJ1-2; len: 13; v_gene: TRBV7-9
CDR3aa: CASSQGGSGTSTDTQYF; d_gene: .; j_gene: TRBJ2-3; len: 17; v_gene: TRBV4-3
CDR3aa: CASSESGKNIQYF; d_gene: .; j_gene: TRBJ2-4; len: 13; v_gene: TRBV19
CDR3aa: CASKGRRSYGYTF; d_gene: .; j_gene: TRBJ1-2; len: 13; v_gene: TRBV5-1
CDR3aa: CASSQDWTSGRYEQYF; d_gene: TRBD2; j_gene: TRBJ2-7; len: 16; v_gene: TRBV4-2
CDR3aa: CASKVTGSNQPQHF; d_gene: TRBD1; j_gene: TRBJ1-5; len: 14; v_gene: TRBV27
CDR3aa: CASSVTGGNQPQHF; d_gene: TRBD1; j_gene: TRBJ1-5; len: 14; v_gene: TRBV19
CDR3aa: CASSSFGEVTMDTEAFF; d_gene: .; j_gene: TRBJ1-1; len: 17; v_gene: TRBV28
CDR3aa: CASSPKPPRDRVAYEQYF; d_gene: TRBD1; j_gene: TRBJ2-7; len: 18; v_gene: TRBV27
CDR3aa: CASSRKSSGNTIYF; d_gene: .; j_gene: TRBJ1-3; len: 14; v_gene: TRBV6-5
CDR3aa: CASSSGTSGRSEQFF; d_gene: TRBD2; j_gene: TRBJ2-1; len: 15; v_gene: TRBV27
CDR3aa: CASSEGLAGRNEQFF; d_gene: TRBD2; j_gene: TRBJ2-1; len: 15; v_gene: TRBV10-2
CDR3aa: CASSLRGTSGRIPYEQYF; d_gene: TRBD2; j_gene: TRBJ2-7; len: 18; v_gene: TRBV27
CDR3aa: CASSLGTGHQPQHF; d_gene: TRBD1; j_gene: TRBJ1-5; len: 14; v_gene: TRBV5-1
CDR3aa: CASSPLSGANVLTF; d_gene: .; j_gene: TRBJ2-6; len: 14; v_gene: TRBV27
CDR3aa: CASLPRGLGNTIYF; d_gene: TRBD1; j_gene: TRBJ1-3; len: 14; v_gene: TRBV6-5
CDR3aa: CASSQDRLAGLNEQFF; d_gene: TRBD2; j_gene: TRBJ2-1; len: 16; v_gene: TRBV4-3
CDR3aa: CASSFRDRSYNEQFF; d_gene: TRBD1; j_gene: TRBJ2-1; len: 15; v_gene: TRBV28
CDR3aa: CASSGLRLLSSGNTIYF; d_gene: .; j_gene: TRBJ1-3; len: 17; v_gene: TRBV6-1
CDR3aa: CASSLAGSYEQYF; d_gene: .; j_gene: TRBJ2-7; len: 13; v_gene: TRBV27
CDR3aa: CASSLAASEEQFF; d_gene: .; j_gene: TRBJ2-1; len: 13; v_gene: TRBV5-1
CDR3aa: CASSAGLAGALSTDTQYF; d_gene: TRBD2; j_gene: TRBJ2-3; len: 18; v_gene: TRBV11-2
CDR3aa: CASSIPTAPGSPLHF; d_gene: .; j_gene: TRBJ1-6; len: 15; v_gene: TRBV7-2
CDR3aa: CASSLSLRERTYNEQFF; d_gene: .; j_gene: TRBJ2-1; len: 17; v_gene: TRBV28
CDR3aa: CSASALYSTEAFF; d_gene: .; j_gene: TRBJ1-1; len: 13; v_gene: TRBV20-1
CDR3aa: CASSVASSGYNEQFF; d_gene: TRBD2; j_gene: .; len: 15; v_gene: TRBV9
CDR3aa: CASSLVPGTSPTGELFF; d_gene: TRBD2; j_gene: TRBJ2-2; len: 17; v_gene: TRBV5-1
CDR3aa: CASSEETGAYYGYTF; d_gene: TRBD1; j_gene: TRBJ1-2; len: 15; v_gene: TRBV2
CDR3aa: CASSLVGLAGGLEQYF; d_gene: TRBD2; j_gene: TRBJ2-7; len: 16; v_gene: TRBV7-2
CDR3aa: CASSLPPGRGGDTQYF; d_gene: .; j_gene: TRBJ2-3; len: 16; v_gene: TRBV28
CDR3aa: CASRAGQGRAGELFF; d_gene: TRBD2; j_gene: TRBJ2-2; len: 15; v_gene: TRBV28
CDR3aa: CASSLSRWGEQYF; d_gene: .; j_gene: TRBJ2-7; len: 13; v_gene: TRBV6-2/TRBV6-3
CDR3aa: CASSPPGTQYF; d_gene: .; j_gene: TRBJ2-3; len: 11; v_gene: TRBV6-2/TRBV6-3
CDR3aa: CASSVTSGGSGTQYF; d_gene: .; j_gene: TRBJ2-3; len: 15; v_gene: TRBV9
CDR3aa: CASSKVRDHFFYEQYF; d_gene: .; j_gene: TRBJ2-7; len: 16; v_gene: TRBV21-1